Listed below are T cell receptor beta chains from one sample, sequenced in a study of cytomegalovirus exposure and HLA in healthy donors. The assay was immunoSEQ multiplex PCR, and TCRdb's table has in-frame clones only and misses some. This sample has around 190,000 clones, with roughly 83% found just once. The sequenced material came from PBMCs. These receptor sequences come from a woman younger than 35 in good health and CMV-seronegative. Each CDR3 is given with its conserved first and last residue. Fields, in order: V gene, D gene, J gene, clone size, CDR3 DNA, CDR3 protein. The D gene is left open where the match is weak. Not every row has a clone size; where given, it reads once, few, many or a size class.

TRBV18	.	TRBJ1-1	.	TGTGCCAGCTCACCGGTCGTTGAGGGTAATTCTGAAGCTTTCTTT	CASSPVVEGNSEAFF
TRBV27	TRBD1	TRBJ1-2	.	TGTGCCAGCAGTCCGCGACAGGGCCCTGGCTACACCTTC	CASSPRQGPGYTF
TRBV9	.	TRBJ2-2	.	TGTGCCAGCAGCTTCAATACCGGGGAGCTGTTTTTT	CASSFNTGELFF
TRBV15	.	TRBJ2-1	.	TGTGCCACCAGCAGAGTTATTAGCGGCGAGCAGTTCTTC	CATSRVISGEQFF
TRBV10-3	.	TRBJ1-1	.	TGTGCCATCAGTGTTCAGGGGACTGAAGCTTTCTTT	CAISVQGTEAFF
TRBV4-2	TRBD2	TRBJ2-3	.	TGTGCCAGCAGCCAAGAGGGGGACTACGGTCTTGTAGATACGCAGTATTTT	CASSQEGDYGLVDTQYF
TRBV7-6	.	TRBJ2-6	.	TGTGCCAGCAGCTTAGTCGTTCGGGGTTCAGTTTTGATCCGCTCTGGGGCCAACGTCCTGACTTTC	CASSLVVRGSVLIRSGANVLTF
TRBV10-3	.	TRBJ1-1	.	TGTGCCATCAGTGAGTACGAACAGGGTCGACGAGACACTGAAGCTTTCTTT	CAISEYEQGRRDTEAFF
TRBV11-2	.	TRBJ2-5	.	TGTGCCAGCAGCTTCAACCAGGGATCGCAAGAGACCCAGTACTTC	CASSFNQGSQETQYF
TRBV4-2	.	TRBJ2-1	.	TGTGCCAGCAGCCACGGGTTAGGACGGGAGACATATGAGCAGTTCTTC	CASSHGLGRETYEQFF
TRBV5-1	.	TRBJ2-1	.	TGCGCCAGCAACTACAACTCATACAATGAGCAGTTCTTC	CASNYNSYNEQFF
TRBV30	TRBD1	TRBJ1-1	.	TGTGCCTGGAGCGAGGGACAGGGTTACCTCTTCAACACTGAAGCTTTCTTT	CAWSEGQGYLFNTEAFF
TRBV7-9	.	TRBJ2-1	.	TGTGCCAGCAGCTTCGCTCTTCAGGGTGAGCAGTTCTTC	CASSFALQGEQFF
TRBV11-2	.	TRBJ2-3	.	TGTGCCAGCAGCCCCTTTGCCGGAGCTCCGGGACTTGGGAGAGATACGCAGTATTTT	CASSPFAGAPGLGRDTQYF
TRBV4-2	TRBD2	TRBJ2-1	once	TGTGCCAGCAGCCAAGATGGACTAGCGGGAGGTAATGAGCAGTTCTTC	CASSQDGLAGGNEQFF
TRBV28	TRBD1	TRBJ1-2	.	TGTGCCAGCCGACAGGGTAACTATGGCTACACCTTC	CASRQGNYGYTF
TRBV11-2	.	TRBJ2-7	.	TGTGCCAGCAGCTTAGGTCGGCAGGTATCCTACGAGCAGTACTTC	CASSLGRQVSYEQYF
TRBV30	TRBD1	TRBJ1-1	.	TGTGCCTGGAGTTCCGACAGGGTCGCTGAAGCTTTCTTT	CAWSSDRVAEAFF
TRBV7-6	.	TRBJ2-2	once	TGTGCCAGCCTCCCCCCTGACAGGAACACCGGGGAGCTGTTTTTT	CASLPPDRNTGELFF
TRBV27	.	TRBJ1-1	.	TGTGCCAGCAGTCCTACAAACGGGGTCTTCCTCACTGAAGCTTTCTTT	CASSPTNGVFLTEAFF
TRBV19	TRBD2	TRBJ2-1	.	TGTGCCAGTAGTGCGTCGGGGGGACTCTCCTACAATGAGCAGTTCTTC	CASSASGGLSYNEQFF
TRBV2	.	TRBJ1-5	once	TGTGCCAGCAGTGAAGCGCGGGGGGGGCCCCAGCATTTT	CASSEARGGPQHF
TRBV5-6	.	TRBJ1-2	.	TGTGCCAGCAGCTTTGGTCAGGAGGAAATCTATGGCTACACCTTC	CASSFGQEEIYGYTF
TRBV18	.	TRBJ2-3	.	TGTGCCAGCTCACCCTTCGTCGCGGGAGATACGCAGTATTTT	CASSPFVAGDTQYF
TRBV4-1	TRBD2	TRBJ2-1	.	TGCGCCAGCAGCCAAATAACGGGGGGCAATGAGCAGTTCTTC	CASSQITGGNEQFF
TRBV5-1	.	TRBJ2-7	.	TGCGCCAGCAGCTTCGGGCAGGGAAGGGGCAGGGAAAGGAGCTACGAGCAGTACTTC	CASSFGQGRGRERSYEQYF
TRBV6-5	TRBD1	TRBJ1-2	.	TGTGCCAGCAGTTTGACAGGGAACTATGGCTACACCTTC	CASSLTGNYGYTF
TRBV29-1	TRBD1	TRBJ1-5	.	TGCAGCGTTGAGACTGGACAGGGGATTAGCAATCAGCCCCAGCATTTT	CSVETGQGISNQPQHF
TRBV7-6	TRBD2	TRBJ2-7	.	TGTGCCAGCAGCATAGGAGCGGGAGGTTGGGAAGAGCAGTACTTC	CASSIGAGGWEEQYF
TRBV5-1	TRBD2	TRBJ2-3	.	TGCGCCAGCAGCCACGCCGGACTAGCGGATGGCACAGATACGCAGTATTTT	CASSHAGLADGTDTQYF
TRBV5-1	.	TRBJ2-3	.	TGCGCCAGCAGCTTGGAGGTTGTGGGGAGGCAAAATACGCAGTATTTT	CASSLEVVGRQNTQYF
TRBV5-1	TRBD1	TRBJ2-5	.	TGCGCCAGCAGTCTTCGAGACAGGGGCTTAGAGACCCAGTACTTC	CASSLRDRGLETQYF
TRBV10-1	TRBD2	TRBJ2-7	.	TGCGCCAGCAGCCCCAGGACTAGCGGGGGACTTCCCTACGAGCAGTACTTC	CASSPRTSGGLPYEQYF
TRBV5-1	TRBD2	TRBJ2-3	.	TGCGCCAGCAGCTCGGGACTAGCGGGGTTGGCAGATACGCAGTATTTT	CASSSGLAGLADTQYF
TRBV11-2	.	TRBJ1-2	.	TGTGCCAGCAGCTTAGGCAGGGTTGGCGGCTACACCTTC	CASSLGRVGGYTF
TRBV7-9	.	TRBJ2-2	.	TGTGCCAGCAGCTTAGGACTTCCCAACACCGGGGAGCTGTTTTTT	CASSLGLPNTGELFF
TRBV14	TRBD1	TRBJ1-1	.	TGTGCCAGCAGCCAGAACAGGGGGCGGAACACTGAAGCTTTCTTT	CASSQNRGRNTEAFF
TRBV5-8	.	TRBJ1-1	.	TGTGCCAGCAGCTTAATGACAGCTGAAGCTTTCTTT	CASSLMTAEAFF
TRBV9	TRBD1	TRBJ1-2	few	TGTGCCAGCAGCGTACAGACAGGGGGGCCCTATGGCTACACCTTC	CASSVQTGGPYGYTF
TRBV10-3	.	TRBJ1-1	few	TGTGCCATCAGGACACAGGACACTGAAGCTTTCTTT	CAIRTQDTEAFF
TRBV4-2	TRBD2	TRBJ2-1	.	TGTGCCAGCAGCCAAGGTCTAGCGGGGGTACCCCACAATGAGCAGTTCTTC	CASSQGLAGVPHNEQFF
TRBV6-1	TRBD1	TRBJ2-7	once	TGTGCCAGCAGTGGCGCCGGGACAGGCTACGAGCAGTACTTC	CASSGAGTGYEQYF
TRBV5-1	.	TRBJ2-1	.	TGCGCCAGCAGCTTGGAGGGGCCCTACAATGAGCAGTTCTTC	CASSLEGPYNEQFF
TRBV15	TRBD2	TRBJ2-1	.	TGTGCCACCAGCGGTCCCCCTAGCGGGGATTACAATGAGCAGTTCTTC	CATSGPPSGDYNEQFF
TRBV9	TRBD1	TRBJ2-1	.	TGTGCCAGCAGCTCCCGGACAGGGGGCGCCTACAATGAGCAGTTCTTC	CASSSRTGGAYNEQFF
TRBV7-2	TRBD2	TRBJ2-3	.	TGTGCCAGCAGCTACGGTGCACTAGCGACCCCGTATTTT	CASSYGALATPYF
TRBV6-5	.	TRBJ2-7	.	TGTGCCAGCAGTCTGACTAGTAACTCCTACGAGCAGTACTTC	CASSLTSNSYEQYF
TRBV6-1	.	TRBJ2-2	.	TGTGCCAGCAGTGAGGCGGACACCGGGGAGCTGTTTTTT	CASSEADTGELFF
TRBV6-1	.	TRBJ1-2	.	TGTGCCAGCAGTGAGGGGGGGGAGCCGATTTATGGCTACACCTTC	CASSEGGEPIYGYTF
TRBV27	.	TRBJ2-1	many	TGTGCCAGCAGTGACATAGCGGTAAGGGAATCTAGTGAGCAGTTCTTC	CASSDIAVRESSEQFF
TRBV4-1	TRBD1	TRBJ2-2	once	TGCGCCAGCAGCCAGGGGGACAGGGCCGGGGAGCTGTTTTTT	CASSQGDRAGELFF
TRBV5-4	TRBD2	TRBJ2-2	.	TGTGCCAGCACCGAACTAGCGGGAGACACCGGGGAGCTGTTTTTT	CASTELAGDTGELFF